This passage covers 9 T cell receptor beta chains from one sample sequenced in a study of shared clonotypes between healthy human individuals. Profiled with immunoSEQ multiplex PCR; TCRdb holds only in-frame clones, not every one. The data contain roughly 2.6 million clones, approximately 90% of them seen just once; the ten biggest clones take up about 0.13%. The specimen sequenced was naive CD4+ T cells sorted from blood. This sample's subset: CD45RA+ positively selected. The source is a man aged 18 to 30 in good health.

The chain carries TRBV14 and TRBJ2-5; D is ambiguous. V gave up 3 bases and J gave up 13 bases, with 12 bases separating them. Germline values: CDR1 SGHDN, CDR2 FVKESK. This CDR3 is 11 amino acids long. CDR3 nucleotides: TGTGCCAGCAGCCAGATTGGCCGGAGGTACTTC. Protein product: CASSQIGRRYF.

This clone was recorded a few times. This chain joins TRBV6-1 and TRBJ2-2, with D possibly being TRBD1 (5 bases). CDR3 length equals 13 residues. V lost 4 bases and J lost 5, with 8 bases in between. Per the germline V gene, CDR1 is MNHNS and CDR2 is SASEGT. The CDR3 loop reads CASSVQGTGELFF. In nucleotides, the CDR3 is TGTGCCAGCAGTGTCCAGGGAACCGGGGAGCTGTTTTTT.

This clone was seen a single time. The chain is built from TRBV21-1 and TRBJ2-3; TRBD2 is the table's D call and was not checked against the DNA. TRBV21-1 is reported as a pseudogene. This CDR3 has 16 residues. In DNA form, the CDR3 reads TGTGCCAGCAGCAAGGAGGAGATTGGGTCTGGCGATACGCAGTATTTT. Its translation is CASSKEEIGSGDTQYF.

Points on this clone: Other DNA variants within this sample encode the same CDR3. The V call is TRBV6-4, the J call TRBJ1-1; D is unresolved. The CDR3 consists of 13 residues. Deletions cut 4 bases from V and 2 bases from J, with 8 bases between. CDR1 MRHNA and CDR2 SNTAGT come from the germline V gene. CDR3 sequence (DNA): TGTGCCAGCAGTGCGAGCGGTAACACTGAAGCTTTCTTT. Its translation: CASSASGNTEAFF.

This sequence joins TRBV13 and TRBJ2-7; 10 bases align to TRBD1. The length of the CDR3 is 17 residues. V was pared by 0 bases and J by 6 bases, with 11 bases of the junction left unmatched. Germline CDR1 reads PRHDT; CDR2 reads FYEKMQ (reference sequence). In nucleotides, the CDR3 is TGTGCCAGCAGCTTAGGACCCGCCGGGACAGGGGTCTCCGAGCAGTACTTC. Translating gives CASSLGPAGTGVSEQYF.

This rearrangement joins TRBV2 to TRBJ2-1, with D perhaps TRBD1 or TRBD2 (5 bases each). Germline assignment: CDR1 SNHLY and CDR2 FYNNEI. The CDR3 is 16 residues long. V lost 2 bases, J lost 2 bases, and 13 bases lay in between. As DNA, the CDR3 is TGTGCCAGCAGTGAAAGACGGGGACCGCCCTACAATGAGCAGTTCTTC. It specifies CASSERRGPPYNEQFF.

The genes are TRBV5-1 and TRBJ2-7, with D possibly called TRBD1 or TRBD2 (5 bases each). The CDR3 contains 16 residues. The V end lost 0 bases, the J end lost 5 bases, and 18 bases lay between the germline ends. Germline V CDR1 and CDR2: SGHRS, YFSETQ. The CDR3 region is CASSLGGYQVVNEQYF. CDR3 nucleotides: TGCGCCAGCAGCTTGGGGGGGTACCAGGTTGTAAACGAGCAGTACTTC.

The CDR3 DNA sequence: TGTGCCAGCAGCCCAGACACCGGGACCAAGCGAGAGACCCAGTACTTC. Its protein product is CASSPDTGTKRETQYF. The rearrangement uses TRBV5-6 and TRBJ2-5, with D perhaps TRBD1 or TRBD2 (5 bases each). The CDR3 totals 16 residues. V dropped 4 bases and J dropped 4 bases, with 20 bases sitting between them. The germline gives CDR1 SGHDT, CDR2 YYEEEE. Full variable domain (remainder filled in from reference TRBV5-6 and TRBJ2-5): DAGVTQSPTHLIKTRGQQVTLRCSPKSGHDTVSWYQQALGQGPQFIFQYYEEEERQRGNFPDRFSGHQFPNYSSELNVNALLLGDSALYLCASSPDTGTKRETQYFGPGTRLLVL.

This clone was found once. The chain joins TRBV6-5 to TRBJ1-5, with D maybe TRBD1 (5 bases). Germline CDR1 MNHEY, CDR2 SVGAGI. Trimming took 2 bases from V and 4 from J, leaving 12 bases between them. The CDR3 totals 15 residues. Here the CDR3 reads CASSYGPGRNQPQHF. In nucleotides, the CDR3 is TGTGCCAGCAGTTACGGGCCAGGGAGAAATCAGCCCCAGCATTTT.